This TCR beta chain is drawn from a study of CD8+CD57+ T cells in acquired aplastic anemia. V was shortened by 5 bases and J by 2 bases, with 15 bases between the two germline ends. The CDR3 extends over 15 amino acids. Germline values: CDR1 SEHNR, CDR2 FQNEAQ (reference sequence). This clonotype was observed many times. Its antigen is unknown. Genomic DNA, the template, was used for profiling of the TCR beta VDJ and CDR3. TCRdb re-called the reads through MiXCR, storing one row per CDR3 protein. The repertoire holds about 200,000 distinct CDR3 sequences, with roughly 35% as singletons. Study-wide findings and caveats: Roughly 29 was the count of CD8+ CDR3 sequences that patients shared with controls.

This TCR was recovered from a human donor in good health, serving as a control. The chain carries TRBV7-9 and TRBJ1-1; weak D call: TRBD1 (5 bases). Sequencing used sorted CD4+, CD8+, or CD8+CD57+ T cells (not recorded which) from PBMCs. Here the CDR3 DNA reads TGTGCCAGCAGCCTCCGGGACGGATCCAACACTGAAGCTTTCTTT. Protein: CASSLRDGSNTEAFF.